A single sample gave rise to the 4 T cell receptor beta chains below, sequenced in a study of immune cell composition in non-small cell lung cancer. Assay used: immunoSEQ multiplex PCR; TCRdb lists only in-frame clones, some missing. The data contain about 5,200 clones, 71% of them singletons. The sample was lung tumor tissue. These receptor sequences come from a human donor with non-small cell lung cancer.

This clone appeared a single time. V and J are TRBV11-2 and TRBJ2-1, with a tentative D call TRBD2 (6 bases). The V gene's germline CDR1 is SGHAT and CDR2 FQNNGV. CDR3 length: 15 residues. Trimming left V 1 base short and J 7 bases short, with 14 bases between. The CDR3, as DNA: TGTGCCAGCAGCTTAGGAGGCCCCGGGGGTAATGAGCAGTTCTTC. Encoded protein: CASSLGGPGGNEQFF.

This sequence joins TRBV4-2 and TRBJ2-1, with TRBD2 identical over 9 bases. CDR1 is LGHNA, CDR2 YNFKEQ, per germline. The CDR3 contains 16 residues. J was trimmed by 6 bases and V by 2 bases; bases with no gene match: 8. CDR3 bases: TGTGCCAGCAGCCAACCGACTAGCGGCAACCCCAATGAGCAGTTCTTC. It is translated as CASSQPTSGNPNEQFF.

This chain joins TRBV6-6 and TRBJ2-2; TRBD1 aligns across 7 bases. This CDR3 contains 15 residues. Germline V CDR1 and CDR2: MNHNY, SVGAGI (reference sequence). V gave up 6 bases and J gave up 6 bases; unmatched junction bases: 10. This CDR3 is CASSYDRVDPGELFF. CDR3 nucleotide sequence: TGTGCCAGCAGCTACGACAGGGTGGATCCCGGGGAGCTGTTTTTT.

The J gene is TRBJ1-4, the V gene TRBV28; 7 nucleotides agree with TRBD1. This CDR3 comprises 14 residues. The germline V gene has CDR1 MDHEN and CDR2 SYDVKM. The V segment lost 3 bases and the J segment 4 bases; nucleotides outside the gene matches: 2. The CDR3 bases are TGTGCCAGCAGTTTGCAGGGGGTTAATGAAAAACTGTTTTTT. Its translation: CASSLQGVNEKLFF.